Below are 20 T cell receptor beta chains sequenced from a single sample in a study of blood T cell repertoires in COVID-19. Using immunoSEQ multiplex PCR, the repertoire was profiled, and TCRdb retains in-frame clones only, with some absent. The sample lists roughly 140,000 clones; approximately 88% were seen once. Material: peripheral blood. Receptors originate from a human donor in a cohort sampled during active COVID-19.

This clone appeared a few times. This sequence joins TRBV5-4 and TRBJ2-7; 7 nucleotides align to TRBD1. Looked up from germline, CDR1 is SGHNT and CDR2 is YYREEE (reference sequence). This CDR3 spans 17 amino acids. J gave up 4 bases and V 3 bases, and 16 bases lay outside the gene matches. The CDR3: CASSSRDRTPRTYEQYF. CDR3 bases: TGTGCCAGCAGCTCCCGGGACAGAACACCCCGAACTTACGAGCAGTACTTC.

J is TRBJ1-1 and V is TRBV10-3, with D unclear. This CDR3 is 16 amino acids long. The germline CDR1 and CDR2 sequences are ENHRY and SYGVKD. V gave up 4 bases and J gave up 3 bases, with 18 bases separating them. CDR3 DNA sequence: TGTGCCATCAGTGCCACGCTGAGGGCTCGGGACACTGAAGCTTTCTTT. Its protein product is CAISATLRARDTEAFF.

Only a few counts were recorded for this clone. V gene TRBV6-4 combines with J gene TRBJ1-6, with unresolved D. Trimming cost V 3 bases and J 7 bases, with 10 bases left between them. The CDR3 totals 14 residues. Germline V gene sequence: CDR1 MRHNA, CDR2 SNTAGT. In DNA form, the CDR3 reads TGTGCCAGCAGTGAGTTCTTTGGCAATTCACCCCTCCACTTT. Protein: CASSEFFGNSPLHF.

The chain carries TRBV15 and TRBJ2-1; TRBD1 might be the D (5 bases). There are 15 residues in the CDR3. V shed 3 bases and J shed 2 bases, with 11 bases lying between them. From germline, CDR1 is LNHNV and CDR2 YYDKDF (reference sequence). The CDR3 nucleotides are TGTGCCACCAGCAGTGACAGCAGTACCTACAATGAGCAGTTCTTC. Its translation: CATSSDSSTYNEQFF.

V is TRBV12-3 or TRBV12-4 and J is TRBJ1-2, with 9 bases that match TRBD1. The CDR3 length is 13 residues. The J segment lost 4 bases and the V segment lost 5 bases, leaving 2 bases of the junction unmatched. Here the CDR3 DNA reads TGTGCCAGCAGTACGGGACAGGGCTATGGCTACACCTTC. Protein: CASSTGQGYGYTF.

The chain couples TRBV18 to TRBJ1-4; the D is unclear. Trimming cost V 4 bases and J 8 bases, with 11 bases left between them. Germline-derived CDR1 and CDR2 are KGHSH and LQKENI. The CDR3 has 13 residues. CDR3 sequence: CASSLTDWEKLFF. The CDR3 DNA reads TGTGCCAGCTCACTTACGGACTGGGAAAAACTGTTTTTT.

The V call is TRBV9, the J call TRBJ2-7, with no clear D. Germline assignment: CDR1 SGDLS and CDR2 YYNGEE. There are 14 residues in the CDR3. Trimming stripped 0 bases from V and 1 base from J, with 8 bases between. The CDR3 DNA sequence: TGTGCCAGCAGCGTAGATACTGATTCCTACGAGCAGTACTTC. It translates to CASSVDTDSYEQYF. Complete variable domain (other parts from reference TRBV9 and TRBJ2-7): DSGVTQTPKHLITATGQRVTLRCSPRSGDLSVYWYQQSLDQGLQFLIQYYNGEERAKGNILERFSAQQFPDLHSELNLSSLELGDSALYFCASSVDTDSYEQYFGPGTRLTVT.

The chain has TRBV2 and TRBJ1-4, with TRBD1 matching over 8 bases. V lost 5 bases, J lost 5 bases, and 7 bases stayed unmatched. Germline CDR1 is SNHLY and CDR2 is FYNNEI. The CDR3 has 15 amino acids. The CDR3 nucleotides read TGTGCCAGCAGTACAACACAGGGGGGGAATGAAAAACTGTTTTTT. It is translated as CASSTTQGGNEKLFF.

The CDR3 coding sequence is TGTGCCAGCATAGCCTCCGGGGGGGAGCAAACCTTC. As protein: CASIASGGEQTF. The chain links TRBV6-5 to TRBJ1-2, with D tentatively TRBD1 (5 bases). Trimming left V 7 bases short and J 14 bases short, with 20 bases between. The CDR3 spans 12 residues. Germline CDR1 is MNHEY and CDR2 is SVGAGI.

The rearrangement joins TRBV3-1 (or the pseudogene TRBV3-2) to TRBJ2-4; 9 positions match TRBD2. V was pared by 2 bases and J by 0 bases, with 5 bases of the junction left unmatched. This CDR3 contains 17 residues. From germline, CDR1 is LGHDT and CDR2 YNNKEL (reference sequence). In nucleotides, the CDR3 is TGTGCCAGCAGCCAACTGCGGGGGGGCGGAGCCAAAAACATTCAGTACTTC. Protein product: CASSQLRGGGAKNIQYF.

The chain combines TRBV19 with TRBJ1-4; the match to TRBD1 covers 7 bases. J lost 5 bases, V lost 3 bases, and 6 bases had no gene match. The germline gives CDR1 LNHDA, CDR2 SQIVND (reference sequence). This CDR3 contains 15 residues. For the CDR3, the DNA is TGTGCCAGTAGTATCAAAAGGGGGCGAAATGAAAAACTGTTTTTT. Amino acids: CASSIKRGRNEKLFF.

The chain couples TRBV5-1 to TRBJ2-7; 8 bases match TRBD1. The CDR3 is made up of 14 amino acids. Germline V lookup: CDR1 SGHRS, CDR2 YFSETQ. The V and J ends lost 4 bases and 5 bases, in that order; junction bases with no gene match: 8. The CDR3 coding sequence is TGCGCCAGCAGCCTCCAGGGGGCTCAGGACGAGCAGTACTTC. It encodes CASSLQGAQDEQYF.

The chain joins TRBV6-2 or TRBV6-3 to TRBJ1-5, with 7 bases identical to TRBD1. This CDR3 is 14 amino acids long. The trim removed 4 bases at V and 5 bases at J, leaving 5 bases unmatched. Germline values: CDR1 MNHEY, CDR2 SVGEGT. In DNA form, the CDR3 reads TGTGCCAGCAGTTGGCGACAGGGTCATCAGCCCCAGCATTTT. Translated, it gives CASSWRQGHQPQHF.

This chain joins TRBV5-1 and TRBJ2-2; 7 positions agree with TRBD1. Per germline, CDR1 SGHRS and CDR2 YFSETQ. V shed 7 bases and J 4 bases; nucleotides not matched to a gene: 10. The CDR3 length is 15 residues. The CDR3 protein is CASGIPGQPTGELFF. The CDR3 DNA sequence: TGCGCCAGCGGAATACCGGGACAGCCCACCGGGGAGCTGTTTTTT.

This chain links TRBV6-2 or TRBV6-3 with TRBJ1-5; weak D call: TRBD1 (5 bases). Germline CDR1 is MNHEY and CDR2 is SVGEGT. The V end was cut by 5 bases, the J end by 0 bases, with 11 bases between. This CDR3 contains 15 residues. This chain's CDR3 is CASSRQQNSNQPQHF. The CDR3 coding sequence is TGTGCCAGCAGTCGACAGCAAAATAGCAATCAGCCCCAGCATTTT.

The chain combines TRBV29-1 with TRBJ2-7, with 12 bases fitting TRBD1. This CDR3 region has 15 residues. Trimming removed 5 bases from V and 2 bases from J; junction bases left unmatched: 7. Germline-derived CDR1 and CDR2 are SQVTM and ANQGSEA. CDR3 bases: TGCAGCGTTAACACCGGGACAGGGGGCACCTACGAGCAGTACTTC. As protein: CSVNTGTGGTYEQYF.

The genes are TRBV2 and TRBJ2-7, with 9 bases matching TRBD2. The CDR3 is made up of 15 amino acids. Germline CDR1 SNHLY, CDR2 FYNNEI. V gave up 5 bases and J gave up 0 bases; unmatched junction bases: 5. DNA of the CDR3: TGTGCCAGCAGTTCTGGACTAGCGATCTCCTACGAGCAGTACTTC. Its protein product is CASSSGLAISYEQYF.

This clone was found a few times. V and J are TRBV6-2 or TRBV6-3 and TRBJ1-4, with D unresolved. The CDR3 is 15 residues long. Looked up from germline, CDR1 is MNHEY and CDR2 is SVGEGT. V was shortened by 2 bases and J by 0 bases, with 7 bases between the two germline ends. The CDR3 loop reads CASSYRGTTNEKLFF. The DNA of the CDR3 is TGTGCCAGCAGTTACCGGGGTACAACTAATGAAAAACTGTTTTTT.

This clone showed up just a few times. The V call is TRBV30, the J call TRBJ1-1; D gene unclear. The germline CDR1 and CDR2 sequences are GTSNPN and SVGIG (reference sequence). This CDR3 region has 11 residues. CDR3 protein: CASGENTEAFF. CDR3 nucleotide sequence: TGTGCATCCGGAGAGAACACTGAAGCTTTCTTT.

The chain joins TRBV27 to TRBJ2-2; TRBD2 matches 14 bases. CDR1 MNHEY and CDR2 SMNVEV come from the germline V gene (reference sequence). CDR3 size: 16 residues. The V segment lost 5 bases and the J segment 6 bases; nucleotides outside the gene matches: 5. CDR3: CASSPRLAGGPGELFF. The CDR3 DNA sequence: TGTGCCAGCAGTCCCCGACTAGCGGGGGGGCCCGGGGAGCTGTTTTTT.